The entry below gives a single T cell receptor beta chain sequence along with its context. Antigen unknown. The sample comes from a study of cytomegalovirus exposure and HLA in healthy donors. General observations from the study: Highly shared variants forming one cluster were likely a sequencing artifact.

Both 60 Vbeta primers and 13 Jbeta primers went into the PCR. Repertoires were generated with immunoSEQ multiplex PCR, while TCRdb's copy carries only in-frame clones and drops some. The data hold under 110,000 clones, with roughly 75% observed a single time. This CDR3 spans 14 amino acids. Germline V gene data show CDR1 as MNHEY and CDR2 as SMNVEV (reference sequence). V was shortened by 5 bases and J by 1 base, with 11 bases between the two germline ends. The sequence derives from a man aged 40-49 years in good health and CMV-seronegative. V and J are TRBV27 and TRBJ1-1; no clear D gene. The sample taken for sequencing was PBMCs. The CDR3 DNA reads as TGTGCCAGCAGTACCTGGGAGGCGAACACTGAAGCTTTCTTT. Its protein is CASSTWEANTEAFF.